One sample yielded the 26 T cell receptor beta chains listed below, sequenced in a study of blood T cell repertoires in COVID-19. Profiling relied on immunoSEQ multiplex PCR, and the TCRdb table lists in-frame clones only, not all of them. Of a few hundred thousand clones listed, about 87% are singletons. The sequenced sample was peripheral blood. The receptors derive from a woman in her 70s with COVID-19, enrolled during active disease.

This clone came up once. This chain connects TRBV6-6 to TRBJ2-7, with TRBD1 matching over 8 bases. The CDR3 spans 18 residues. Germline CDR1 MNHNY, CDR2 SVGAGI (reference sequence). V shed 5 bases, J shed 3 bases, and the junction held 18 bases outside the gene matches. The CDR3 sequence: CASSPLNFIGQGFYEQYF. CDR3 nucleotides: TGTGCCAGCAGTCCACTTAATTTTATAGGACAGGGCTTCTACGAGCAGTACTTC.

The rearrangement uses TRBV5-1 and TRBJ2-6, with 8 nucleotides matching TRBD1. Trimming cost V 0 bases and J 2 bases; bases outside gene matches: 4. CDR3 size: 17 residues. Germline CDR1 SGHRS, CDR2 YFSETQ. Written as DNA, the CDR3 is TGCGCCAGCAGCTTGGAGACAGGGGCGGCTGGGGCCAACGTCCTGACTTTC. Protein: CASSLETGAAGANVLTF.

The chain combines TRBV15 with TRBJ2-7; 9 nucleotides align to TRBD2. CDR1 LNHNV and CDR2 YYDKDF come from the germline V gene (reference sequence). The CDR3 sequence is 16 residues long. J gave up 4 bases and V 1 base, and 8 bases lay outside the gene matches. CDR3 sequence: CATSRVGASGIYEQYF. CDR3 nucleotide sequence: TGTGCCACCAGCAGAGTCGGGGCTAGCGGGATTTACGAGCAGTACTTC. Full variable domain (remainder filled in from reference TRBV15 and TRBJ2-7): DAMVIQNPRYQVTQFGKPVTLSCSQTLNHNVMYWYQQKSSQAPKLLFHYYDKDFNNEADTPDNFQSRRPNTSFCFLDIRSPGLGDTAMYLCATSRVGASGIYEQYFGPGTRLTVT.

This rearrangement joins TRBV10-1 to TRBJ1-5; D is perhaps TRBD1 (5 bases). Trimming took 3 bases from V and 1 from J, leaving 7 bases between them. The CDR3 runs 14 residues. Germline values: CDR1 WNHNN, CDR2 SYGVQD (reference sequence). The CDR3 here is CASSDRGSNQPQHF. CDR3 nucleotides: TGCGCCAGCAGTGATCGGGGGAGCAATCAGCCCCAGCATTTT.

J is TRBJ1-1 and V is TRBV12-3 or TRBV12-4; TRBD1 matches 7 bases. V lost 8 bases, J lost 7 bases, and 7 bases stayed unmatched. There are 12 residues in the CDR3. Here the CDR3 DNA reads TGTGCCAGCTGCCAGGGGGGCGGTGAAGCTTTCTTT. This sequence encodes CASCQGGGEAFF.

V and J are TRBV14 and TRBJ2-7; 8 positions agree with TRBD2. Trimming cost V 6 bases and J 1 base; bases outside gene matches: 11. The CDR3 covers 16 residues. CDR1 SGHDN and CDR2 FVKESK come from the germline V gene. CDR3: CASRSTTSGPSYEQYF. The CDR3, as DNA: TGTGCCAGCAGATCTACAACTAGCGGTCCATCCTACGAGCAGTACTTC.

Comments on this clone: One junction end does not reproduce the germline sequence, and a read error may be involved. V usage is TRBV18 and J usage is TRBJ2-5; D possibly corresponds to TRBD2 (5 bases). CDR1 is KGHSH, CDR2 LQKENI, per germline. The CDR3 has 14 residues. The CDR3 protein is CASSPLAHQGTQYF. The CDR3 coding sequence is TGTGCCAGCTCACCACTAGCGCATCAAGGGACCCAGTACTTC.

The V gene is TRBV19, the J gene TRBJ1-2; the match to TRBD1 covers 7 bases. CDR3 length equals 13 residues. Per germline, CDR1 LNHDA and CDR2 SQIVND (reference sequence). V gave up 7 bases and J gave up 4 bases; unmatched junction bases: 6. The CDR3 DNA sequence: TGTGCCAGTACTAGCGGGACAGCCTATGGCTACACCTTC. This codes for CASTSGTAYGYTF.

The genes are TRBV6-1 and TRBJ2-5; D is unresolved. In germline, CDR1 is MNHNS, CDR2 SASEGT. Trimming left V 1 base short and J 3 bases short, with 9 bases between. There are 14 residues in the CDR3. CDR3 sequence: CASSEVPHEETQYF. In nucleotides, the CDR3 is TGTGCCAGCAGTGAAGTTCCCCATGAAGAGACCCAGTACTTC.

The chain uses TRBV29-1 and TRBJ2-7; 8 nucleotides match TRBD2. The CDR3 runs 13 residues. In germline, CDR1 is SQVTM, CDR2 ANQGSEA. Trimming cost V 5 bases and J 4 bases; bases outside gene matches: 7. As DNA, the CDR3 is TGCAGCGTTCCGGGACTAGGGGGATACGAGCAGTACTTC. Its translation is CSVPGLGGYEQYF.

Written as DNA, the CDR3 is TGTGCCAGCAGCCCAACAGGACAGGGGGCGAGGACTGAAGCTTTCTTT. This encodes CASSPTGQGARTEAFF. The V gene is TRBV3-1 (or the pseudogene TRBV3-2), the J gene TRBJ1-1, with 11 bases lining up with TRBD1. The CDR3 sequence is 16 residues long. The junction had 9 bases not matched to a gene; V was cut back by 4 bases and J by 5 bases. Germline V lookup: CDR1 LGHDT, CDR2 YNNKEL (reference sequence).

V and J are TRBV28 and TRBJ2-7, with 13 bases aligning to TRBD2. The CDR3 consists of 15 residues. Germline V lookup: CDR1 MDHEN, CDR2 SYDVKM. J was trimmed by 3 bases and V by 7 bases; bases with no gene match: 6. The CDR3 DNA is TGTGCCAGCACCTCGGGACTAGCGGGAATCTACGAGCAGTACTTC. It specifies CASTSGLAGIYEQYF.

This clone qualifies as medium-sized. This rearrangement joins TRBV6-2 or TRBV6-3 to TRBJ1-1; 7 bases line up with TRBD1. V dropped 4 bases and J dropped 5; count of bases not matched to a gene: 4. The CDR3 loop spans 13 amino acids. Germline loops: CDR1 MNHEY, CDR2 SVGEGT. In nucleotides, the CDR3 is TGTGCCAGCAGTTTCAGGGGGAGGACTGAAGCTTTCTTT. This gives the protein CASSFRGRTEAFF.

CDR3 sequence (DNA): TGTGCCAGCCGATATCGCAGGGGAGACACAGATACGCAGTATTTT. This codes for CASRYRRGDTDTQYF. The chain carries TRBV18 and TRBJ2-3, with D maybe TRBD1 (6 bases). CDR3 length equals 15 residues. CDR1 and CDR2 (germline): KGHSH, LQKENI. V was cut by 8 bases and J by 2 bases, with 17 bases left in between.

CDR3 residues: CASSSKGLGYEQYF. The CDR3 DNA sequence: TGTGCCAGCAGCTCGAAGGGGCTGGGCTACGAGCAGTACTTC. V usage is TRBV11-3 and J usage is TRBJ2-7; TRBD1 is a possible D gene (5 bases). The germline V and J ends were trimmed by 4 bases and 3 bases, with 13 bases remaining between them. From germline, CDR1 is SGHNT and CDR2 YENEEA. The CDR3 length is 14 residues.

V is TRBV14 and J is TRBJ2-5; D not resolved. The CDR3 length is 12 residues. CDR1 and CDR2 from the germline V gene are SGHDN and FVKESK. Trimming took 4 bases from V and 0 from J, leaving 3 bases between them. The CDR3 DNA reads TGTGCCAGCAGCCTCAACCAAGAGACCCAGTACTTC. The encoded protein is CASSLNQETQYF.

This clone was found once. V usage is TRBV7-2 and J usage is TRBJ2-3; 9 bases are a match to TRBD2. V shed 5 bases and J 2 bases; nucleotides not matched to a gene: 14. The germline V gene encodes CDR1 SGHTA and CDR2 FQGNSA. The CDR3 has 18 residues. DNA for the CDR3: TGTGCCAGCAGCCGGAACCAAGCCGGGACTAGCTCCACAGATACGCAGTATTTT. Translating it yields CASSRNQAGTSSTDTQYF.

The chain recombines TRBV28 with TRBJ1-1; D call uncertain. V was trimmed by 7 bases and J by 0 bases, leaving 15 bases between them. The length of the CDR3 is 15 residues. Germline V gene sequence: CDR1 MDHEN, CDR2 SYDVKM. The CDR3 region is CASIPTRDLNTEAFF. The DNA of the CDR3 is TGTGCCAGCATCCCTACACGGGATTTGAACACTGAAGCTTTCTTT.

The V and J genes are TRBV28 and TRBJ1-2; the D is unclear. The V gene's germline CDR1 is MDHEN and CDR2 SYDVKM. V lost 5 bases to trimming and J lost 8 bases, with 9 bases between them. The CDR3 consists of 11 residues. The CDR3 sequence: CASSPERGYTF. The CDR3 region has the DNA TGTGCCAGCAGTCCCGAGAGGGGCTACACCTTC.

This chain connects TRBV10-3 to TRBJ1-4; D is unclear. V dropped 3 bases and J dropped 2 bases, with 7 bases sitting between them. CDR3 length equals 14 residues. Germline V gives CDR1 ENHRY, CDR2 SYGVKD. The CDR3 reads CAISEDTTNEKLFF. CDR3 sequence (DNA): TGTGCCATCAGTGAAGACACGACTAATGAAAAACTGTTTTTT.

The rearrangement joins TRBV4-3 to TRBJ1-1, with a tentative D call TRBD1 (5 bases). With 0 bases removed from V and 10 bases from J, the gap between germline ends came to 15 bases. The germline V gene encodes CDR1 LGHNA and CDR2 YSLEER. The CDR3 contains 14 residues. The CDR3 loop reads CASSQDLGVGIAFF. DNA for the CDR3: TGCGCCAGCAGCCAAGATTTAGGGGTAGGCATAGCTTTCTTT.

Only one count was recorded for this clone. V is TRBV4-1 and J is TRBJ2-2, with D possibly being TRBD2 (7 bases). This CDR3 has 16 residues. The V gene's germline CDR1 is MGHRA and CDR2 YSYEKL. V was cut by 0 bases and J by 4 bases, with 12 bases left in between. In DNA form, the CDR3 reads TGCGCCAGCAGCCAAGATTATCGGGGGGCCACCGGGGAGCTGTTTTTT. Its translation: CASSQDYRGATGELFF.

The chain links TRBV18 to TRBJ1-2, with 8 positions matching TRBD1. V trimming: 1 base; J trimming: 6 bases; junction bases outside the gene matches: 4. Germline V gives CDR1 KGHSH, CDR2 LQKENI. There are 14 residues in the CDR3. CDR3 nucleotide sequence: TGTGCCAGCTCACCACTCGGGACAGGCCATGGCTACACCTTC. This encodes CASSPLGTGHGYTF.

CDR3 region: CASSWTGTGDQPQHF. The CDR3 bases are TGTGCCAGCAGTTGGACCGGGACAGGGGATCAGCCCCAGCATTTT. This rearrangement joins TRBV2 to TRBJ1-5; 10 nucleotides agree with TRBD1. CDR1 and CDR2 from the germline V gene are SNHLY and FYNNEI. The CDR3 consists of 15 residues. V shed 5 bases, J shed 5 bases, and the junction held 6 bases outside the gene matches.

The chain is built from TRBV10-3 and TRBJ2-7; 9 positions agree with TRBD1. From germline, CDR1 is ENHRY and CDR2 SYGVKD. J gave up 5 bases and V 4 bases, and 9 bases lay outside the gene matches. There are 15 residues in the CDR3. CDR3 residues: CAISGGYRGQDEQYF. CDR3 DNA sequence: TGTGCCATCAGTGGGGGCTACAGGGGGCAAGACGAGCAGTACTTC.

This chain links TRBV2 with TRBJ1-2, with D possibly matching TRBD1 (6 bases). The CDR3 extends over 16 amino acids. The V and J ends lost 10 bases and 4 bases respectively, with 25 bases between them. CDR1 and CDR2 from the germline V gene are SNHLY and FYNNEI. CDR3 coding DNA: TGTGCCACCTCGCTTACGCGGGGGGCGTTGGGCTATGGCTACACCTTC. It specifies CATSLTRGALGYGYTF.